This T cell receptor (beta chain) is drawn from a study of breast tumors, draining lymph nodes, adjacent tissues. Study-level findings and limits: Data only fit, rather than demonstrated, lymph node origin of most tumor T cells. The data were judged consistent with most tumor T cells coming from lymph node and expanding in tumor. Luminal-like breast cancer showed significantly higher tumor–nontumor repertoire similarity than basal-like.

TCRdb re-analysed the multiplex PCR reads in MiXCR, keeping a single row per CDR3 protein. The sample lists 150,000 to 250,000 distinct CDR3 sequences, roughly 31% seen once, with over 4% in the top ten. Samples came from axillary lymph nodes draining the breast cancer. On this clonotype itself: As yet, its antigen is unknown.

After removal of 8 bases from V and 4 bases from J, the junction contained 16 bases not matched to a gene. The CDR3 has 17 residues. From germline, CDR1 is MNHNY and CDR2 SVGAGI (reference sequence). The rearrangement uses TRBV6-6 and TRBJ1-4; 7 bases map to TRBD1. This clonotype originated in a female donor with breast cancer. Some clones in this sample may be carry-over from other donors' samples. The sequencing input was axillary lymph node tissue. CDR3 residues: CASRPLGRTGLNEKLFF. Here the CDR3 DNA reads TGTGCCAGCCGTCCGCTCGGCCGGACAGGCCTTAATGAAAAACTGTTTTTT.